Following are 22 T cell receptor beta chains from one sample sequenced in a study of cytomegalovirus exposure and HLA in healthy donors. The PCR had 60 Vbeta and 13 Jbeta primers. TCRdb's table, derived via immunoSEQ multiplex PCR, lists solely in-frame clones and lacks some. Here the sample spans 150,000 or so clones, more than 70% being singletons. Sequencing was done on a sample of PBMCs. These receptor sequences come from a girl aged 10 to 17 in good health and CMV-seronegative.

V is TRBV9 and J is TRBJ1-2; D is unclear. Germline assignment: CDR1 SGDLS and CDR2 YYNGEE. V shed 0 bases and J shed 5 bases, with 11 bases lying between them. The CDR3 is 14 amino acids. For the CDR3, the DNA is TGTGCCAGCAGCGTAGGCGGCAGAGAGTATGGCTACACCTTC. Its protein product is CASSVGGREYGYTF.

V is TRBV2 and J is TRBJ1-6; D remains unclear. The germline V gene encodes CDR1 SNHLY and CDR2 FYNNEI. Trimming shortened V by 7 bases and J by 8 bases, and 9 bases separated the two germline ends. CDR3 length: 12 amino acids. CDR3: CASTRGDSPLHF. The CDR3, as DNA: TGTGCCAGCACTCGCGGAGATTCACCCCTCCACTTT.

The gene calls are TRBV4-1 and TRBJ2-1; TRBD2 might be the D (5 bases). Germline V CDR1 and CDR2: MGHRA, YSYEKL. This CDR3 region has 18 residues. Trimming stripped 0 bases from V and 0 bases from J, with 15 bases between. CDR3 DNA sequence: TGCGCCAGCAGCCAAGAGAATCTAGCTTCGGGCTCCTACAATGAGCAGTTCTTC. Protein sequence: CASSQENLASGSYNEQFF.

This clone has just a few counts. J is TRBJ1-1 and V is TRBV19; D gene uncertain. Trimming took off 2 bases at V and 1 base at J, with 8 bases between the two ends. CDR1 is LNHDA, CDR2 SQIVND, per germline (reference sequence). This CDR3 is built from 14 residues. CDR3 region: CASSIWEGNTEAFF. DNA for the CDR3: TGTGCCAGTAGTATATGGGAGGGGAACACTGAAGCTTTCTTT. The whole variable domain, filled in from reference TRBV19 and TRBJ1-1, reads DGGITQSPKYLFRKEGQNVTLSCEQNLNHDAMYWYRQDPGQGLRLIYYSQIVNDFQKGDIAEGYSVSREKKESFPLTVTSAQKNPTAFYLCASSIWEGNTEAFFGQGTRLTVV.

The rearrangement uses TRBV2 and TRBJ1-1, with 7 bases that match TRBD1. The CDR3 extends over 14 amino acids. Trimming removed 3 bases from V and 1 base from J; junction bases left unmatched: 2. Germline loops: CDR1 SNHLY, CDR2 FYNNEI. The CDR3 nucleotides read TGTGCCAGCAGTGACCGACAGGGGAACACTGAAGCTTTCTTT. The encoded protein is CASSDRQGNTEAFF.

This clone has just a few counts. The chain has TRBV6-1 and TRBJ2-7; TRBD2 might be the D (6 bases). This CDR3 is built from 12 residues. The V gene lost 6 bases and the J gene lost 5 bases, with 11 bases spanning the gap. In germline, CDR1 is MNHNS, CDR2 SASEGT. For the CDR3, the DNA is TGTGCCAGCAGCAGACTAGTCGACGAGCAGTACTTC. Protein: CASSRLVDEQYF.

V gene TRBV10-3 combines with J gene TRBJ2-5; 8 bases map to TRBD2. CDR3 length equals 15 residues. The germline V gene has CDR1 ENHRY and CDR2 SYGVKD. V lost 3 bases to trimming and J lost 4 bases; unmatched junction nucleotides: 7. The CDR3 is CAISEGLALGETQYF. CDR3 coding DNA: TGTGCCATCAGTGAAGGACTAGCCCTGGGAGAGACCCAGTACTTC.

The chain carries TRBV5-8 and TRBJ1-5, with D hard to call. Trimming pared 0 bases from V and 0 bases from J, leaving 10 bases between. Germline CDR1 reads SGHTS; CDR2 reads YDEGEE. CDR3 length: 16 amino acids. The CDR3 DNA is TGTGCCAGCAGCTTGGAGACGGGGATTAGCAATCAGCCCCAGCATTTT. It is translated as CASSLETGISNQPQHF.

This chain links TRBV7-3 with TRBJ2-2; D gene uncertain. Trimming removed 4 bases at V and 2 bases at J, with 5 bases between. Germline lookup yields CDR1 SGHTA and CDR2 FQGTGA. The CDR3 consists of 13 residues. The CDR3 DNA reads as TGTGCCAGCAGCTCCCTCAACACCGGGGAGCTGTTTTTT. Translating it yields CASSSLNTGELFF.

There are a few counts of this clone. The chain has TRBV6-5 and TRBJ1-5; TRBD1 is a possible D gene (5 bases). Looked up from germline, CDR1 is MNHEY and CDR2 is SVGAGI. CDR3 length: 13 amino acids. The V gene lost 6 bases and the J gene lost 3 bases, with 9 bases spanning the gap. The CDR3, as DNA: TGTGCCAGCAGATCGACAGACAATCAGCCCCAGCATTTT. The encoded protein is CASRSTDNQPQHF.

The rearrangement links TRBV6-1 to TRBJ1-2, with D hard to call. The CDR3 consists of 14 residues. V was trimmed by 3 bases and J by 4 bases, leaving 12 bases between them. Per the germline V gene, CDR1 is MNHNS and CDR2 is SASEGT. The CDR3 is CASSDNSRFYGYTF. In DNA, the CDR3 is TGTGCCAGCAGTGATAATTCCAGGTTCTATGGCTACACCTTC.

The rearrangement joins TRBV7-9 to TRBJ1-2; 7 positions agree with TRBD1. J gave up 5 bases and V 4 bases, and 4 bases lay outside the gene matches. CDR1 and CDR2 (germline): SEHNR, FQNEAQ (reference sequence). The CDR3 loop spans 13 amino acids. The chain's CDR3 is CASSSQGRYGYTF. DNA for the CDR3: TGTGCCAGCAGCTCACAGGGGAGGTATGGCTACACCTTC.

The chain uses TRBV10-3 and TRBJ1-2; 8 positions match TRBD1. The germline V gene has CDR1 ENHRY and CDR2 SYGVKD. This CDR3 has 13 residues. Unmatched junction bases numbered 8, after V lost 10 bases and J lost 4 bases. The CDR3 nucleotides are TGTGCCACAGTACAGGGGGGGGGCTATGGCTACACCTTC. Amino acids: CATVQGGGYGYTF.

The V call is TRBV7-9, the J call TRBJ2-1; tentative D call: TRBD2 (6 bases). Trimming stripped 3 bases from V and 14 bases from J, with 14 bases between. This CDR3 is built from 12 residues. Germline-derived CDR1 and CDR2 are SEHNR and FQNEAQ (reference sequence). CDR3 DNA: TGTGCCAGCAGCTTGGGGGGAGACGTTGAGTTCTTC. This codes for CASSLGGDVEFF.

This chain connects TRBV4-1 to TRBJ1-4; D is unresolved. There are 17 residues in the CDR3. The germline V and J ends were trimmed by 1 base and 5 bases, with 17 bases remaining between them. The germline V gene encodes CDR1 MGHRA and CDR2 YSYEKL. Written as DNA, the CDR3 is TGCGCCAGCAGCCAAGTCTATGCCCTACGGTCCAATGAAAAACTGTTTTTT. This translates into CASSQVYALRSNEKLFF.

The V gene is TRBV27, the J gene TRBJ1-1, with D tentatively TRBD1 (5 bases). V lost 5 bases and J lost 1, with 8 bases in between. Germline V gene data show CDR1 as MNHEY and CDR2 as SMNVEV (reference sequence). CDR3 length: 13 amino acids. In DNA form, the CDR3 reads TGTGCCAGCAGTGTACAGGAGAACACTGAAGCTTTCTTT. Translating gives CASSVQENTEAFF.

This chain joins TRBV30 and TRBJ2-3; 7 nucleotides match TRBD2. V dropped 4 bases and J dropped 2; count of bases not matched to a gene: 9. The CDR3 runs 15 residues. Germline-derived CDR1 and CDR2 are GTSNPN and SVGIG (reference sequence). CDR3 coding DNA: TGTGCCTGGACTGCTGCGGGGGACTACACAGATACGCAGTATTTT. Residues: CAWTAAGDYTDTQYF.

The chain is built from TRBV27 and TRBJ2-4; D unresolved. CDR1 MNHEY and CDR2 SMNVEV come from the germline V gene (reference sequence). V was pared by 4 bases and J by 0 bases, with 10 bases between. The CDR3 totals 15 residues. The CDR3 sequence: CASSSSFRAKNIQYF. The CDR3 region has the DNA TGTGCCAGCAGTTCTTCATTTAGAGCCAAAAACATTCAGTACTTC.

V usage is TRBV18 and J usage is TRBJ1-2; 10 positions agree with TRBD1. This CDR3 is 13 amino acids long. Germline loops: CDR1 KGHSH, CDR2 LQKENI. After removal of 4 bases from V and 7 bases from J, the junction contained 3 bases not matched to a gene. The CDR3: CASSRGQGFGYTF. In DNA, the CDR3 is TGTGCCAGCTCACGGGGACAGGGGTTTGGCTACACCTTC. The variable domain in full, completed from reference TRBV18 and TRBJ1-2, reads NAGVMQNPRHLVRRRGQEARLRCSPMKGHSHVYWYRQLPEEGLKFMVYLQKENIIDESGMPKERFSAEFPKEGPSILRIQQVVRGDSAAYFCASSRGQGFGYTFGSGTRLTVV.

V and J are TRBV6-1 and TRBJ1-1, with TRBD1 identical over 9 bases. The CDR3 is 16 residues long. V was pared by 3 bases and J by 3 bases, with 8 bases of the junction left unmatched. Germline CDR1 is MNHNS and CDR2 is SASEGT. Here the CDR3 reads CASSELTGTGHTEAFF. CDR3 DNA: TGTGCCAGCAGTGAGTTAACCGGGACAGGGCACACTGAAGCTTTCTTT.

The chain recombines TRBV27 with TRBJ1-2, with 7 positions matching TRBD1. V was clipped by 5 bases and J by 11 bases; unmatched bases: 17. The germline CDR1 and CDR2 sequences are MNHEY and SMNVEV (reference sequence). The CDR3 length is 15 residues. Written as DNA, the CDR3 is TGTGCCAGCAGTCCAACAAACAGACAGGGCCGGCAGTACACCTTC. Protein sequence: CASSPTNRQGRQYTF.

The chain carries TRBV7-8 and TRBJ2-5; a weak D match, TRBD2 (6 bases). Per the germline V gene, CDR1 is SGHVS and CDR2 is FQNEAQ. Trimming shortened V by 4 bases and J by 4 bases, and 25 bases separated the two germline ends. The CDR3 length is 18 residues. The CDR3 region is CASSSRRLGLGLGETQYF. CDR3 DNA sequence: TGTGCCAGCAGCTCAAGGAGACTGGGACTGGGGTTGGGAGAGACCCAGTACTTC.